A selection of T cell receptor beta chains follows, all from one sample in a study of tumor-infiltrating lymphocytes in localized non-small cell lung cancer. Measured with immunoSEQ multiplex PCR; TCRdb has only the in-frame clones, and not every one. The sample holds 11,000 or so clones; about 72% are singletons and the top ten take about 10%. Specimen: uninvolved lung tissue not adjacent to the tumor. The receptors were gathered from a human donor with non-small cell lung cancer. CDR3s include the opening cysteine and the closing phenylalanine or tryptophan. D genes are given only for firm matches. Where a row states a size, it is once, few, many or the class of an expanded clone; other rows omit it.

J gene	V gene	clone size	D gene	CDR3 DNA	CDR3 protein
TRBJ2-3	TRBV9	.	.	TGTGCCAGCAGCGACGGTCGCAATGGGGCTAATACGCAGTATTTT	CASSDGRNGANTQYF
TRBJ1-3	TRBV6-5	.	.	TGTGCCAGCGCCATAGGTTATAGCTCTGGAAACACCATATATTTT	CASAIGYSSGNTIYF
TRBJ2-7	TRBV9	.	.	TGTGCCAGCAGCCCCCGGACAGGGACTAAGCAACCTCCGGACGAGCAGTACTTC	CASSPRTGTKQPPDEQYF
TRBJ1-5	TRBV19	.	.	TGTGCCAGTAGTACTTCGGGAGACAATCAGCCCCAGCATTTT	CASSTSGDNQPQHF
TRBJ2-2	TRBV18	.	TRBD1	TGTGCCAGCTCACTCATACAGGGGGCGACCACCGGGGAGCTGTTTTTT	CASSLIQGATTGELFF
TRBJ1-1	TRBV6-1	.	TRBD1	TGTGCCAGCAGAAAAGGGACAGGGGCGGCCACTGAAGCTTTCTTT	CASRKGTGAATEAFF
TRBJ2-5	TRBV5-4	.	TRBD1	TGTGCCAGCAGCATCCGACAGGGGGCAAGGTTGGTGGAGACCCAGTACTTC	CASSIRQGARLVETQYF
TRBJ2-7	TRBV7-2	.	TRBD2	TGTGCCAGCAGCTTTCAGGGGACTAGCGGTTACGAGCAGTACTTC	CASSFQGTSGYEQYF
TRBJ2-3	TRBV19	.	TRBD2	TGTGCCAGTAGTAACCTACTAGCGGGGAACACAGATACGCAGTATTTT	CASSNLLAGNTDTQYF
TRBJ2-7	TRBV7-9	few	.	TGTGCCAGCAGCCCTCCGACAGGATCCTACGAGCAGTACTTC	CASSPPTGSYEQYF
TRBJ1-6	TRBV19	.	.	TGTGCCAGTAGTATATTCCACAATGATAATTCACCCCTCCACTTT	CASSIFHNDNSPLHF
TRBJ2-2	TRBV6-6	.	.	TGTGCCACTGACCTGACAGGCCTTAGCGCCGGGGAGCTGTTTTTT	CATDLTGLSAGELFF
TRBJ1-2	TRBV20-1	once	.	TGCAGTGCTAGACACGGCTACACCTTC	CSARHGYTF
TRBJ1-1	TRBV9	.	.	TGTGCCAGCAGCGTAGGGCAGGAGGGCAACACTGAAGCTTTCTTT	CASSVGQEGNTEAFF
TRBJ2-3	TRBV7-2	medium-sized	.	TGTGCCAGCAGCTCCCCTAGCACAGATACGCAGTATTTT	CASSSPSTDTQYF
TRBJ2-7	TRBV7-2	.	TRBD1	TGTGCCAGCAACTTACTGGGACAGGCCTACGAGCAGTACTTC	CASNLLGQAYEQYF
TRBJ2-5	TRBV6-5	.	TRBD1	TGTGCCAGCAGTTACCCTGACAGGGCGAAGACCCAGTACTTC	CASSYPDRAKTQYF
TRBJ1-2	TRBV6-5	.	.	TGTGCCAGCAGTCCCAGGACTTATGGCTACACCTTC	CASSPRTYGYTF
TRBJ2-2	TRBV19	.	.	TGTGCCAGTAGTATCCCTAGCGTAAGGGCGGACACCGGGGAGCTGTTTTTT	CASSIPSVRADTGELFF
TRBJ2-2	TRBV6-5	.	TRBD1	TGTGCCAGCAGACCGACAGGGTACACCGGGGAGCTGTTTTTT	CASRPTGYTGELFF
TRBJ1-5	TRBV19	.	.	TGTGCCAGTAGTTTGCAGGGGCGCAATCAGCCCCAGCATTTT	CASSLQGRNQPQHF
TRBJ1-5	TRBV7-2	.	.	TGTGCCAGCAGCTTAGTAGGAAACAATCAGCCCCAGCATTTT	CASSLVGNNQPQHF
TRBJ1-5	TRBV19	.	.	TGTGCCAGTAGTATCGGTGGGTCCCCCCGAAATCAGCCCCAGCATTTT	CASSIGGSPRNQPQHF
TRBJ2-3	TRBV11-3	.	TRBD2	TGTGCCAGCAGCTTAGTGACTAGCGGGAGGGCCCCCACAGATACGCAGTATTTT	CASSLVTSGRAPTDTQYF
TRBJ1-1	TRBV7-2	.	.	TGTGCCAGCAGCCCCGCAGGGGTTCACACTGAAGCTTTCTTT	CASSPAGVHTEAFF
TRBJ2-3	TRBV27	.	TRBD2	TGTGCCAGCAGTTTATTCACCCCGACTAGCGGTTACACAGATACGCAGTATTTT	CASSLFTPTSGYTDTQYF
TRBJ2-5	TRBV7-2	.	TRBD2	TGTGCCAGCTTCCTATGGGTGCAGGGACTAGCAGAGACCCAGTACTTC	CASFLWVQGLAETQYF
TRBJ2-5	TRBV7-2	.	.	TGTGCCAGCAGCTTAATCGTTGTGGAGACCCAGTACTTC	CASSLIVVETQYF
TRBJ1-1	TRBV18	few	TRBD1	TGTGCCAGCTCATTCCGGGACAGAGACACTGAAGCTTTCTTT	CASSFRDRDTEAFF
TRBJ2-5	TRBV4-1	.	.	TGCGCCAGCAGCCAAGATAAGGGGACGTTTCAAGAGACCCAGTACTTC	CASSQDKGTFQETQYF
TRBJ1-1	TRBV5-1	.	TRBD1	TGCGCCAGCAGCTTGGGAACAGGGGTAACTGAAGCTTTCTTT	CASSLGTGVTEAFF
TRBJ1-4	TRBV19	few	TRBD1	TGTGCCAGTAAACTTACCGGGACAGCCGGAGAAAAACTGTTTTTT	CASKLTGTAGEKLFF
TRBJ2-1	TRBV28	.	.	TGTGCCAGCAGTCCCAGCGGTGGCCCCTACAATGAGCAGTTCTTC	CASSPSGGPYNEQFF
TRBJ2-2	TRBV7-2	.	.	TGTGCCAGCAGCCCTCAAAGGACCGGGGAGCTGTTTTTT	CASSPQRTGELFF
TRBJ1-4	TRBV6-6	.	.	TGTGCCAGCAGGTCGGACAGTTCTAATGAAAAACTGTTTTTT	CASRSDSSNEKLFF
TRBJ1-5	TRBV30	.	TRBD1	TGTGCCTCGGGACAGGGGGGAATTCAGCCCCAGCATTTT	CASGQGGIQPQHF
TRBJ2-7	TRBV6-5	.	.	TGTGCCAGCAGTTACTCCAGAGATCTCTACGAGCAGTACTTC	CASSYSRDLYEQYF
TRBJ1-4	TRBV13	.	.	TGTGCCAGCAGCTTACACAGGACTAATGAAAAACTGTTTTTT	CASSLHRTNEKLFF
TRBJ1-2	TRBV4-3	.	.	TGCGCCAGCAGCCAAGGACACTTTAACTATGGCTACACCTTC	CASSQGHFNYGYTF
TRBJ2-7	TRBV11-3	once	.	TGTGCCAGCAGCTTGCCCCCCAAGGCGGCCAGCTACGAGCAGTACTTC	CASSLPPKAASYEQYF
TRBJ2-7	TRBV5-4	.	.	TGTGCCAGCAGCCTATTGGGGTATATCCGGAGTGAGCAGTACTTC	CASSLLGYIRSEQYF
TRBJ1-6	TRBV5-1	.	.	TGCGCCAGCAGCTTGGGTGTGGCGGGGGACTCACCCCTCCACTTT	CASSLGVAGDSPLHF
TRBJ1-2	TRBV4-3	.	.	TGCGCCAGCAGGCCAAGGAATTACGGGGCTGCCGGCTATGGCTACACCTTC	CASRPRNYGAAGYGYTF
TRBJ2-2	TRBV6-1	.	.	TGTGCCAGCAGTGAAGGGTTAGGGGTCGCCGGGGAGCTGTTTTTT	CASSEGLGVAGELFF